A selection of T cell receptor beta chains follows, all from one sample in a study of T-cell reconstitution after alpha-beta-depleted transplantation in children. TCRdb reprocessed the PCR reads with MiXCR, giving one entry per CDR3 protein. The sample has some 450,000 distinct CDR3 sequences; roughly 43% are singletons. Sequenced here: PBMCs, sampled before TCRalphabeta/CD19-depleted stem cell transplant. These receptors were obtained from a girl under 10 years old with aplastic anemia, due to receive a stem cell transplant. Each CDR3 is given with its conserved first and last residue. A D gene is named only where the DNA matches it firmly. Some rows mark clone size as missing; the rest say once, few, many or name a class of expanded clone.

j_gene | v_gene | d_gene | abundance | CDR3nt | CDR3aa
TRBJ2-3 | TRBV28 | TRBD2 | - | TGTGCCAGCAGTCCGGGACTAGCGATGAGCACAGATACGCAGTATTTT | CASSPGLAMSTDTQYF
TRBJ2-7 | TRBV7-3 | - | - | TGTGCCAGCAGCCTAATAGGGGGGGAGGCCTACGAGCAGTACTTC | CASSLIGGEAYEQYF
TRBJ2-5 | TRBV10-2 | - | few | TGCGCCAGCAGTGAGACAAGAGGGACGAGGGGAGAGACCCAGTACTTC | CASSETRGTRGETQYF
TRBJ2-6 | TRBV6-5 | - | - | TGTGCCAGCAGTTACCGCCCCCAGCTACTCTCTGGGGCCAACGTCCTGACTTTC | CASSYRPQLLSGANVLTF
TRBJ1-1 | TRBV15 | - | - | TGTGCCACCAGCAGAGATAGGGGATTGGGGGGGAAGGTTGAAGCTTTCTTT | CATSRDRGLGGKVEAFF
TRBJ2-7 | TRBV12-3/TRBV12-4 | TRBD2 | few | TGTGCCAGCAGTGGGACTAGCCAATCCTACGAGCAGTACTTC | CASSGTSQSYEQYF
TRBJ2-7 | TRBV20-1 | TRBD2 | once | TGCAGTGCTCCTCCCGTGGAGGGAGGGACCGGGCAGTACTTC | CSAPPVEGGTGQYF
TRBJ2-1 | TRBV28 | - | few | TGTGCCAGCAGTTTTCTTCAGGTCTCCTACAATGAGCAGTTCTTC | CASSFLQVSYNEQFF
TRBJ2-7 | TRBV7-9 | TRBD2 | many | TGTGCCAGCAGCCCGCGGACTAGCGGGAGCTCCTACGAGCAGTACTTC | CASSPRTSGSSYEQYF
TRBJ1-2 | TRBV7-2 | TRBD1 | - | TGTGCCAGCAGCTTATCCGGACAGGGGGGGGGCTACACCTTC | CASSLSGQGGGYTF
TRBJ1-2 | TRBV16 | - | many | TGTGCCAGCAGCCAACACGGGGGGAATGGCTACACCTTC | CASSQHGGNGYTF
TRBJ2-1 | TRBV5-1 | TRBD2 | - | TGCGCCAGCAGCCGGTCCGCGGGGGGTGAGCAGTTCTTC | CASSRSAGGEQFF
TRBJ2-5 | TRBV6-2/TRBV6-3 | - | many | TGTGCCAGCAGTAGGGGCCCGCGAGGGACCCAGTACTTC | CASSRGPRGTQYF
TRBJ2-3 | TRBV24-1 | TRBD2 | once | TGTGCCACCAGTGACCCCTCACTCGGCGGGAGGGCCGCAGATACGCAGTATTTT | CATSDPSLGGRAADTQYF
TRBJ1-6 | TRBV12-3/TRBV12-4 | - | - | TGTGCCACCGGGGCCGAGGGATACTCACCCCTCCACTTT | CATGAEGYSPLHF
TRBJ2-1 | TRBV28 | TRBD2 | few | TGTGCCAGCAGTTTAGCGGGAGGGCCTATCTACAATGAGCAGTTCTTC | CASSLAGGPIYNEQFF
TRBJ2-1 | TRBV7-9 | - | many | TGTGCCAGCAGGCGTAGCGAAAGCTCCTACAATGAGCAGTTCTTC | CASRRSESSYNEQFF
TRBJ2-2 | TRBV7-8 | - | - | TGTGCCAGCAGCTTAGTAGCCGTCACCGGGGAGCTGTTTTTT | CASSLVAVTGELFF
TRBJ2-1 | TRBV5-1 | - | few | TGCGCCAGCCACCTCTTCGGCAATGAGCAGTTCTTC | CASHLFGNEQFF
TRBJ2-7 | TRBV20-1 | TRBD1 | - | TGCAGTGCCACCGGGACAGATCAAACCTACGAGCAGTACTTC | CSATGTDQTYEQYF
TRBJ1-3 | TRBV12-3/TRBV12-4 | - | many | TGTGCCAGCAGTCCGGGCCGACAGTCTCCTGGAAACACCATATATTTT | CASSPGRQSPGNTIYF
TRBJ2-6 | TRBV5-1 | - | - | TGCGCCAGCAGCTTGTCGGGAGCCGGGTCCAACGTCCTGACTTTC | CASSLSGAGSNVLTF
TRBJ2-6 | TRBV5-6 | - | - | TGTGCCAGCAGCTACGCCGATCTAGCAGCCGGGGCCAACGTCCTGACTTTC | CASSYADLAAGANVLTF
TRBJ1-3 | TRBV27 | - | - | TGTGCCAGCAGTCGGACACAGGGAGCAGGAAACACCATATATTTT | CASSRTQGAGNTIYF
TRBJ2-2 | TRBV5-1 | - | few | TGCGCCAGTACTTACGCGGCAAACACCGGGGAGCTGTTTTTT | CASTYAANTGELFF
TRBJ1-1 | TRBV6-5 | - | - | TGTGCCAGCAGCAGGGTGAACACTGAAGCTTTCTTT | CASSRVNTEAFF
TRBJ1-5 | TRBV20-1 | TRBD1 | - | TGCAGTGCTCCAGGGGGTGGCAATCAGCCCCAGCATTTT | CSAPGGGNQPQHF
TRBJ1-4 | TRBV6-1 | - | many | TGTGCCAGCAGGCGGGTTAGGGGGACTGAAAAACTGTTTTTT | CASRRVRGTEKLFF
TRBJ1-3 | TRBV29-1 | - | few | TGCAGCGTTGCCCCTGGTGGGTCTGGAAACACCATATATTTT | CSVAPGGSGNTIYF
TRBJ2-5 | TRBV14 | - | few | TGTGCCAGCAGCCTCGGGAGACTACCCTTTGGAGAGACCCAGTACTTC | CASSLGRLPFGETQYF
TRBJ2-7 | TRBV20-1 | TRBD2 | - | TGCAGTGCTAGAGGACTAGAGCGGGAGCCCTACGAGCAGTACTTC | CSARGLEREPYEQYF
TRBJ2-1 | TRBV20-1 | - | - | TGCAGTGCTAGAGAAGTTAGCGGACCATACAATGAGCAGTTCTTC | CSAREVSGPYNEQFF
TRBJ2-1 | TRBV7-2 | - | few | TGTGCCAGCAGCCTCCGGAGGGGGGTCTACAATGAGCAGTTCTTC | CASSLRRGVYNEQFF
TRBJ2-6 | TRBV20-1 | - | - | TGCAGTGCTAATCAGGGCCTGCTTGGGGCCAACGTCCTGACTTTC | CSANQGLLGANVLTF
TRBJ2-7 | TRBV5-5 | - | many | TGTGCCAGCAGCTTGCGGGACCCTTACTACGAGCAGTACTTC | CASSLRDPYYEQYF
TRBJ2-6 | TRBV7-9 | - | - | TGTGCCAGCAGCTCAGTGTACTCTGGGGCCAACGTCCTGACTTTC | CASSSVYSGANVLTF
TRBJ2-1 | TRBV7-9 | - | many | TGTGCCAGCTCATTGACTTCTTCACCATACAATGAGCAGTTCTTC | CASSLTSSPYNEQFF
TRBJ1-2 | TRBV29-1 | TRBD1 | - | TGCAGCGTTGAAGATATAAGGGACAGCTACTATGGCTACACCTTC | CSVEDIRDSYYGYTF
TRBJ2-2 | TRBV2 | - | many | TGTGCCAGCAAAATGGGTTCGAACACCGGGGAGCTGTTTTTT | CASKMGSNTGELFF
TRBJ2-1 | TRBV29-1 | - | - | TGCAGCGTTGCCCCGGACCAGGGGGAGCAGTTCTTC | CSVAPDQGEQFF
TRBJ1-4 | TRBV11-2 | - | few | TGTGCCAGCAGCTTAGCCGGTGGCACTAATGAAAAACTGTTTTTT | CASSLAGGTNEKLFF
TRBJ2-5 | TRBV30 | - | few | TGTGCCTGGAGTGTATCGGAAGAGACCCAGTACTTC | CAWSVSEETQYF
TRBJ2-3 | TRBV28 | TRBD2 | - | TGTGCCAGCAGTTACCCGCACCGAGGACTAGCGGGCCCCACAGATACGCAGTATTTT | CASSYPHRGLAGPTDTQYF
TRBJ2-7 | TRBV28 | - | - | TGTGCCAGCAGTGCTACTGCAACCTACGAGCAGTACTTC | CASSATATYEQYF
TRBJ2-2 | TRBV27 | - | - | TGTGCCAGCAGTTTATCCAGGGTAGACACCGGGGAGCTGTTTTTT | CASSLSRVDTGELFF
TRBJ2-2 | TRBV19 | TRBD1 | - | TGTGCCAGTACCCAGGGGGAGAACGGGGAGCTGTTTTTT | CASTQGENGELFF
TRBJ2-6 | TRBV6-1 | TRBD1 | - | TGTGCCAGCAGTAAGGGACAGTCCCCGACTGGGGCCAACGTCCTGACTTTC | CASSKGQSPTGANVLTF
TRBJ2-1 | TRBV24-1 | TRBD2 | - | TGTGCCACCAGTGATAAAGGACTAGCATTATCTGAGCAGTTCTTC | CATSDKGLALSEQFF